These 17 T cell receptor beta chains share one sample of origin, sequenced in a study of T cell responses to AZD1222 COVID-19 vaccine. Sequencing used immunoSEQ multiplex PCR; TCRdb keeps in-frame clones, though not all of them. The table includes roughly 93,000 clones, 80% to 90% detected once. Sequencing used peripheral blood, obtained on day 0 of AZD1222 vaccination. Receptors were obtained from an adult in good health.

The V and J genes are TRBV14 and TRBJ2-5, with D perhaps matching TRBD1 or TRBD2 (6 bases each). The germline CDR1 and CDR2 sequences are SGHDN and FVKESK. Trimming cost V 4 bases and J 7 bases, with 13 bases left between them. The CDR3 length is 13 residues. CDR3 amino acids: CASSLPGAGTQYF. The CDR3, as DNA: TGTGCCAGCAGCCTCCCGGGGGCGGGGACCCAGTACTTC.

This clone was observed a single time. This sequence joins TRBV11-1 and TRBJ2-1, with D hard to call. This CDR3 has 15 residues. With 1 base removed from V and 3 bases from J, the gap between germline ends came to 10 bases. The germline V gene encodes CDR1 SGHAT and CDR2 FQDESV (reference sequence). This CDR3 is CASSLGQANYNEQFF. The CDR3 DNA follows: TGTGCCAGCAGCTTAGGGCAGGCGAACTACAATGAGCAGTTCTTC.

The CDR3 here is CASSLGGLAGGIGEQFF. The CDR3 DNA reads TGTGCCAGCAGCTTAGGGGGACTAGCGGGAGGGATCGGGGAGCAGTTCTTC. The gene calls are TRBV7-2 and TRBJ2-1; 16 bases map to TRBD2. Germline CDR1 reads SGHTA; CDR2 reads FQGNSA. J gave up 10 bases and V 1 base, and 7 bases lay outside the gene matches. CDR3 length: 17 residues.

V is TRBV7-2 and J is TRBJ1-2; D uncertain. The CDR3 sequence is 14 residues long. CDR1 is SGHTA and CDR2 is FQGNSA in the germline V gene. Deletions cut 3 bases from V and 7 bases from J, with 15 bases between. The DNA for the CDR3 is TGTGCCAGCAGCTTCAATAGGCCCGCAAGTGGCTACACCTTC. Translation: CASSFNRPASGYTF.

On this clone itself: The same CDR3 can be traced to other DNA sequences in this sample. The CDR3 nucleotides are TGTGCCAGCAGCGGGACAGGGGGCGATCAGCCCCAGCATTTT. Its protein is CASSGTGGDQPQHF. The V call is TRBV2, the J call TRBJ1-5, with 12 bases aligning to TRBD1. The length of the CDR3 is 14 residues. The J segment lost 5 bases and the V segment lost 6 bases, leaving 2 bases of the junction unmatched. In germline, CDR1 is SNHLY, CDR2 FYNNEI. The full variable domain, completed using reference TRBV2 and TRBJ1-5, is EPEVTQTPSHQVTQMGQEVILRCVPISNHLYFYWYRQILGQKVEFLVSFYNNEISEKSEIFDDQFSVERPDGSNFTLKIRSTKLEDSAMYFCASSGTGGDQPQHFGDGTRLSIL.

The chain joins TRBV10-3 to TRBJ1-2; the D gene is possibly TRBD1 (5 bases). From germline, CDR1 is ENHRY and CDR2 SYGVKD. V lost 4 bases, J lost 4 bases, and 10 bases lay in between. CDR3 size: 13 residues. Here the CDR3 reads CAISADSSYGYTF. The DNA of the CDR3 is TGTGCCATCAGTGCAGACAGTAGCTATGGCTACACCTTC.

V gene TRBV5-6 combines with J gene TRBJ1-4; 10 bases are a match to TRBD1. The CDR3 runs to 15 residues. J lost 8 bases, V lost 3 bases, and 7 bases had no gene match. Per germline, CDR1 SGHDT and CDR2 YYEEEE. The CDR3 region is CASSSWTGGVEKLFF. CDR3 coding DNA: TGTGCCAGCAGCTCCTGGACAGGGGGAGTAGAAAAACTGTTTTTT.

This clone was counted a single time. The chain employs TRBV19 and TRBJ2-1, with TRBD2 identical over 7 bases. This CDR3 is built from 15 residues. Trimming cost V 7 bases and J 0 bases; bases outside gene matches: 6. CDR1 is LNHDA and CDR2 is SQIVND in the germline V gene (reference sequence). The CDR3 region has the DNA TGTGCCAGTACGCAAAGCGGGGTCTCCTACAATGAGCAGTTCTTC. It translates to CASTQSGVSYNEQFF.

The V and J genes are TRBV9 and TRBJ2-1; D gene uncertain. Germline loops: CDR1 SGDLS, CDR2 YYNGEE. The CDR3 extends over 17 amino acids. The ends were cut back, 0 bases at V and 7 bases at J, with 20 bases in the middle. The CDR3 DNA sequence: TGTGCCAGCAGCGTAGCCTTAGGGAACTGGCCCGGGAATGAGCAGTTCTTC. Residues: CASSVALGNWPGNEQFF.

In this sample, this clone turned up once. The chain is built from TRBV29-1 and TRBJ2-3; 9 bases line up with TRBD2. Trimming removed 5 bases from V and 5 bases from J; junction bases left unmatched: 11. Germline CDR1 SQVTM, CDR2 ANQGSEA. CDR3 length: 15 amino acids. The DNA of the CDR3 is TGCAGCGTTACAAGCGGGAGGTCTGGGGGAGATACGCAGTATTTT. Its protein product is CSVTSGRSGGDTQYF.

The chain carries TRBV2 and TRBJ1-3; D not resolved. CDR1 is SNHLY, CDR2 FYNNEI, per germline. V was cut by 6 bases and J by 4 bases, with 7 bases left in between. The CDR3 sequence is 12 residues long. CDR3 sequence: CASRPRGNTIYF. The CDR3 nucleotides are TGTGCCAGCAGGCCCCGAGGAAACACCATATATTTT.

This chain connects TRBV4-3 to TRBJ2-7; a weak D match, TRBD2 (5 bases). With 1 base removed from V and 2 bases from J, the gap between germline ends came to 9 bases. The CDR3 sequence is 14 residues long. Germline assignment: CDR1 LGHNA and CDR2 YSLEER. The CDR3 nucleotides are TGCGCCAGCAGCCAAGGTGTGGGAGCCTACGAGCAGTACTTC. This sequence encodes CASSQGVGAYEQYF.

The V call is TRBV19, the J call TRBJ2-1; no clear D gene. V was cut by 4 bases and J by 0 bases, with 13 bases left in between. CDR1 is LNHDA, CDR2 SQIVND, per germline (reference sequence). This CDR3 is built from 16 residues. The CDR3 DNA is TGTGCCAGTAGTAGTCTTGAAAGTTCCTCCTACAATGAGCAGTTCTTC. Translation: CASSSLESSSYNEQFF.

V usage is TRBV7-2 and J usage is TRBJ2-5; 10 bases fit TRBD2. V lost 7 bases to trimming and J lost 5 bases; unmatched junction nucleotides: 7. Per the germline V gene, CDR1 is SGHTA and CDR2 is FQGNSA. The CDR3 extends over 14 amino acids. CDR3 nucleotide sequence: TGTGCCAGCATACCTAGCGGGAGATTCGAGACCCAGTACTTC. Translating gives CASIPSGRFETQYF.

The chain joins TRBV6-5 to TRBJ1-5, with TRBD1 matching 7 bases. Germline V gene sequence: CDR1 MNHEY, CDR2 SVGAGI. The V segment lost 4 bases and the J segment 7 bases; nucleotides outside the gene matches: 4. CDR3 length: 13 residues. The CDR3 loop reads CASSSTGEQPQHF. The DNA for the CDR3 is TGTGCCAGCAGTTCCACAGGGGAACAGCCCCAGCATTTT.

The V gene is TRBV4-1, the J gene TRBJ1-6; 8 nucleotides match TRBD1. V lost 1 base, J lost 12 bases, and 8 bases stayed unmatched. CDR3 length equals 15 residues. Per the germline V gene, CDR1 is MGHRA and CDR2 is YSYEKL. CDR3 in DNA: TGCGCCAGCAGCCAAGGACAGGGGCCTCGGGGACCCCTCCACTTT. Encoded protein: CASSQGQGPRGPLHF.

The J gene is TRBJ1-2, the V gene TRBV3-1 (or the pseudogene TRBV3-2), with 7 nucleotides matching TRBD1. V was pared by 3 bases and J by 5 bases, with 6 bases of the junction left unmatched. The CDR3 consists of 14 residues. CDR1 is LGHDT, CDR2 YNNKEL, per germline (reference sequence). The CDR3 is CASSHWTGSYGYTF. The CDR3 DNA follows: TGTGCCAGCAGCCATTGGACAGGTTCTTATGGCTACACCTTC.